This T cell receptor (beta chain) was documented in a study of shared clonotypes between healthy human individuals. Study conclusions and caveats: Among a handful of donors, approximately 4.6% of naive CD4 clonotypes were found in common.

This clone appeared a few times. Its antigen is not identified. The protocol was immunoSEQ multiplex PCR, while the TCRdb copy is restricted to in-frame clones and leaves out a portion. The sample consists of about 640,000 clones, more than 70% of them appearing once. Per germline, CDR1 SGHTA and CDR2 FQGTGA. The CDR3 extends over 15 amino acids. V lost 5 bases and J lost 4; bases outside the gene matches: 7. The genes are TRBV7-3 and TRBJ2-2; TRBD2 aligns across 7 bases. Sequenced input: memory CD4+ T cells sorted from blood. Stated subset: CD45RA-negative fraction. The TCR sequence derives from a woman aged 30 to 39 in good health. The CDR3 sequence: CASSPQGGSTGELFF. The CDR3 nucleotides are TGTGCCAGCAGCCCCCAGGGCGGGAGCACCGGGGAGCTGTTTTTT.